These 15 T cell receptor beta chains share one sample of origin, sequenced in a study of T cell responses to AZD1222 COVID-19 vaccine. Method: immunoSEQ multiplex PCR; TCRdb's copy keeps in-frame clones and lacks some. The sample lists 100,000 to 150,000 clones; about nine tenths were seen once. The sequencing used peripheral blood, collected on day 0 of AZD1222 vaccination. The receptor set was obtained from an adult in good health.

The V gene is TRBV6-5, the J gene TRBJ1-1, with 8 bases aligning to TRBD1. The CDR3 is 14 residues long. V lost 6 bases and J lost 1; bases outside the gene matches: 4. Germline loops: CDR1 MNHEY, CDR2 SVGAGI. CDR3 residues: CASRLGQGNTEAFF. CDR3 nucleotides: TGTGCCAGCAGACTCGGACAGGGGAACACTGAAGCTTTCTTT.

This sequence joins TRBV7-6 and TRBJ1-1; 7 bases line up with TRBD1. J gave up 4 bases and V 0 bases, and 5 bases lay outside the gene matches. Germline V gene sequence: CDR1 SGHVS, CDR2 FNYEAQ. The length of the CDR3 is 15 residues. This chain's CDR3 is CASSLAGGGVTEAFF. The CDR3 DNA is TGTGCCAGCAGCTTAGCGGGAGGGGGCGTCACTGAAGCTTTCTTT.

The rearrangement joins TRBV4-1 to TRBJ1-6; D call uncertain. V was clipped by 0 bases and J by 4 bases, with 10 bases between them. There are 16 residues in the CDR3. In germline, CDR1 is MGHRA, CDR2 YSYEKL. The CDR3 coding sequence is TGCGCCAGCAGCCAAGATCTTTATCAATATAATTCACCCCTCCACTTT. Amino acid sequence: CASSQDLYQYNSPLHF.

This chain links TRBV18 with TRBJ2-2; TRBD1 aligns across 8 bases. CDR1 is KGHSH and CDR2 is LQKENI in the germline V gene. V was pared by 8 bases and J by 5 bases, with 7 bases of the junction left unmatched. CDR3 length: 14 amino acids. The CDR3 reads CASLQGARTGELFF. The CDR3 region has the DNA TGTGCCAGCCTTCAGGGGGCGCGGACCGGGGAGCTGTTTTTT.

This clone appeared a single time. The chain has TRBV24-1 and TRBJ1-2; unclear D gene. The CDR3 is made up of 18 amino acids. V lost 1 base to trimming and J lost 0 bases, with 17 bases between them. Per germline, CDR1 KGHDR and CDR2 SFDVKD. The CDR3 coding sequence is TGTGCCACCAGTGATTTTCGATCGAGGCGGAAGACTAACTATGGCTACACCTTC. Amino acids: CATSDFRSRRKTNYGYTF.

This chain uses TRBV2 with TRBJ2-5; 7 bases line up with TRBD2. This CDR3 has 15 amino acids. Per the germline V gene, CDR1 is SNHLY and CDR2 is FYNNEI. Trimming at V came to 6 bases and at J to 7 bases, leaving 14 bases not matched to a gene. DNA of the CDR3: TGTGCCAGCAGGAGGGAGGGGCCCGGCTCTGGGACCCAGTACTTC. It codes for CASRREGPGSGTQYF.

The chain uses TRBV10-1 and TRBJ1-1; D remains unclear. This CDR3 region has 13 residues. Trimming took 3 bases from V and 1 from J, leaving 6 bases between them. Germline-derived CDR1 and CDR2 are WNHNN and SYGVQD (reference sequence). Written as DNA, the CDR3 is TGCGCCAGCAGTGACCGTCCGAACACTGAAGCTTTCTTT. This codes for CASSDRPNTEAFF.

The chain links TRBV19 to TRBJ2-1; no reliable D call. The CDR3 spans 19 residues. Germline V lookup: CDR1 LNHDA, CDR2 SQIVND (reference sequence). V lost 10 bases and J lost 1, with 29 bases in between. CDR3 protein: CATIILLNLPGFSYNEQFF. The CDR3 region has the DNA TGTGCCACCATCATCTTACTAAACTTGCCGGGCTTTTCCTACAATGAGCAGTTCTTC.

The J gene is TRBJ2-2, the V gene TRBV29-1, with D maybe TRBD2 (6 bases). There are 12 residues in the CDR3. The germline V and J ends were trimmed by 7 bases and 5 bases, with 11 bases remaining between them. Germline CDR1 is SQVTM and CDR2 is ANQGSEA. The CDR3 sequence is CSASAGTGELFF. DNA of the CDR3: TGCAGCGCGTCGGCGGGGACCGGGGAGCTGTTTTTT.

V gene TRBV30 combines with J gene TRBJ1-1; D remains unclear. This CDR3 comprises 11 residues. The V gene's germline CDR1 is GTSNPN and CDR2 SVGIG (reference sequence). The V gene lost 3 bases and the J gene lost 8 bases, with 10 bases spanning the gap. CDR3 loop: CAWRHPLEAFF. The CDR3 DNA follows: TGTGCCTGGAGGCACCCTCTGGAAGCTTTCTTT. The entire variable domain, with the rest obtained from reference TRBV30 and TRBJ1-1, is as follows: SQTIHQWPATLVQPVGSPLSLECTVEGTSNPNLYWYRQAAGRGLQLLFYSVGIGQISSEVPQNLSASRPQDRQFILSSKKLLLSDSGFYLCAWRHPLEAFFGQGTRLTVV.

The rearrangement links TRBV3-1 (or the pseudogene TRBV3-2) to TRBJ2-4, with D hard to call. V was clipped by 4 bases and J by 0 bases, with 10 bases between them. Per the germline V gene, CDR1 is LGHDT and CDR2 is YNNKEL (reference sequence). The CDR3 covers 15 residues. CDR3: CASSPLSAAKNIQYF. The CDR3 nucleotides are TGTGCCAGCAGCCCCCTTTCGGCAGCCAAAAACATTCAGTACTTC.

The rearrangement uses TRBV4-3 and TRBJ1-2; a possible D gene is TRBD1 (5 bases). The CDR3 consists of 16 residues. V was shortened by 0 bases and J by 5 bases, with 16 bases between the two germline ends. The germline V gene has CDR1 LGHNA and CDR2 YSLEER. The CDR3 is CASSQDLVTVNYGYTF. The DNA of the CDR3 is TGCGCCAGCAGCCAAGATCTTGTGACAGTCAATTATGGCTACACCTTC.

The chain is built from TRBV6-5 and TRBJ2-5, with TRBD1 matching over 8 bases. This CDR3 is built from 14 residues. Germline trimming cut 8 bases from V and 5 bases from J; bases unmatched to any gene: 10. Germline-derived CDR1 and CDR2 are MNHEY and SVGAGI. The CDR3 sequence: CASWRQGAWETQYF. The CDR3 DNA reads as TGTGCCAGCTGGAGGCAGGGGGCATGGGAGACCCAGTACTTC.

The CDR3 loop reads CASSVGQGSGEQYF. CDR3 DNA: TGTGCCAGCAGCGTAGGGCAGGGGAGTGGCGAGCAGTACTTC. The V call is TRBV9, the J call TRBJ2-7; tentatively, D is TRBD1 (6 bases). CDR3 length: 14 residues. CDR1 SGDLS and CDR2 YYNGEE come from the germline V gene. Trimming shortened V by 0 bases and J by 6 bases, and 13 bases separated the two germline ends.

Only a few counts were recorded for this clone. The chain joins TRBV4-2 to TRBJ2-1; tentative D call: TRBD2 (6 bases). Germline CDR1 is LGHNA and CDR2 is YNFKEQ. The V end was cut by 4 bases, the J end by 9 bases, with 16 bases between. The CDR3 consists of 14 residues. CDR3 amino acids: CASSPVYGEAEQFF. In DNA form, the CDR3 reads TGTGCCAGCAGCCCAGTGTACGGGGAGGCTGAGCAGTTCTTC.